This TCR beta chain was observed in a study of glioma-infiltrating T cells. As regards this clonotype: Antigen specificity is unknown.

Study-wide results and caveats: Very few CDR3 sequences were shared between tissue and blood. Gliomas, especially low-grade, showed above-expected tissue-blood divergence; non-neoplastic patients showed below.

The germline V and J ends were trimmed by 5 bases and 8 bases, with 14 bases remaining between them. CDR3 length: 13 amino acids. Per the germline V gene, CDR1 is MNHNS and CDR2 is SASEGT. The iRepertoire nested amplicon-rescue multiplex PCR amplified TCR alpha and beta CDR3s from RNA. Input was 100-400 ng of tissue mRNA or PBMC total RNA. MiXCR, run by TCRdb on the multiplex PCR reads, gives a single entry per CDR3 protein. The repertoire includes some 150,000 distinct CDR3 sequences, around 40% of them detected once, and roughly 20% sits in the top ten. Material for sequencing was glioma tissue, nonneoplastic brain tissue, or PBMCs (not recorded which). The rearrangement links TRBV6-1 to TRBJ2-3, with unresolved D. This clonotype was sampled from a human donor with low-grade glioma or glioblastoma, undergoing nonglioma brain surgery, or in good health (not recorded which). The CDR3 DNA reads as TGTGCCAGCAGTTTGGCGAGTCAGACTACGCAGTATTTT. Amino acids: CASSLASQTTQYF.